This TCR beta chain was sequenced for a study of shared clonotypes between healthy human individuals. General study points: An expected dependence of interdonor clonotype sharing on sequencing depth was noted. Donors were few, which limited the genetic and exposure-history diversity represented.

As concerns this clone: Its antigen is still unknown.

For each subset, genomic DNA was distributed in equal portions over several immunoSEQ plates. Ten immunoSEQ deep assay plates were used by the authors to sequence unsorted PBMC DNA. The method was immunoSEQ multiplex PCR; TCRdb's version includes in-frame clones alone and lacks a portion of them. The sample holds some 500,000 clones; roughly 80% are singletons and the top ten take around 12%. This CDR3 is 14 amino acids long. The ends were cut back, 5 bases at V and 1 base at J, with 9 bases in the middle. Germline CDR1 is SGHTA and CDR2 is FQGTGA. The specimen was PBMCs. The source of this sequence is a woman aged 40 to 50 in good health. Some clones in this sample may be carry-over from other donors' samples. The J gene is TRBJ2-4, the V gene TRBV7-3; D perhaps matches TRBD1 (6 bases). Written as DNA, the CDR3 is TGTGCCAGCAGCCATACAGGGGCCAAAAACATTCAGTACTTC. Translated, it gives CASSHTGAKNIQYF.